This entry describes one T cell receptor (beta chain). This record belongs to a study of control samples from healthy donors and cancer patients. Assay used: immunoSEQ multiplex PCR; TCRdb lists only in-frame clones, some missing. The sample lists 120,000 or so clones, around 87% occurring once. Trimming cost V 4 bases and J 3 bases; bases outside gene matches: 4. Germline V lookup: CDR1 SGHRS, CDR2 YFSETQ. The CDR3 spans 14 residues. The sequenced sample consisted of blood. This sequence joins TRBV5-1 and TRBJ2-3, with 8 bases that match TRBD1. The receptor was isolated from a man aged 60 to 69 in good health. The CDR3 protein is CASSAGDRTDTQYF. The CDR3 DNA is TGCGCCAGCAGCGCTGGGGACAGGACAGATACGCAGTATTTT.